The next 18 T cell receptor beta chains were all read from a single sample in a study of T cells after yellow fever vaccination. TCRdb itself ran the 5' RACE reads through MiXCR, one entry per CDR3 protein. In the table there are roughly 340,000 distinct CDR3 sequences, 8.7% of which are singletons. Sequenced here: PBMCs, sampled on the day of the first yellow fever vaccination. Receptors were obtained from a man between 18 and 29 years old who received the YFV17D yellow fever vaccine.

This clonotype was observed a few times. The chain uses TRBV25-1 and TRBJ2-2; the D is unclear. The germline V gene has CDR1 MGHDK and CDR2 SYGVNS. This CDR3 contains 13 residues. V was clipped by 8 bases and J by 0 bases, with 7 bases between them. The CDR3 sequence is CASGPTNTGELFF. CDR3 DNA sequence: TGTGCCAGCGGGCCCACGAACACCGGGGAGCTGTTTTTT.

This clonotype turned up a few times. The chain has TRBV7-2 and TRBJ2-1; 12 nucleotides agree with TRBD2. Germline assignment: CDR1 SGHTA and CDR2 FQGNSA. The CDR3 has 17 amino acids. The ends lost 0 bases at V and 7 bases at J; junction bases unmatched: 7. DNA of the CDR3: TGTGCCAGCAGCTTAGCCCTCCTAGGACTAGCGGGGAATGAGCAGTTCTTC. As protein: CASSLALLGLAGNEQFF.

V and J are TRBV6-5 and TRBJ1-4; D not resolved. Between the trimmed V and J ends, which lost 8 bases and 6 bases, there was a span of 16 bases. The CDR3 consists of 14 residues. Germline V CDR1 and CDR2: MNHEY, SVGAGI. CDR3 loop: CASDVKGEDEKLFF. As DNA, the CDR3 is TGTGCCAGCGATGTTAAGGGTGAGGATGAAAAACTGTTTTTT.

The rearrangement uses TRBV20-1 and TRBJ2-7, with D unclear. Germline loops: CDR1 DFQATT, CDR2 SNEGSKA (reference sequence). The CDR3 length is 10 residues. Trimming removed 3 bases from V and 2 bases from J, with 2 bases in between. Here the CDR3 reads CSARPYEQYV. CDR3 nucleotides: TGCAGTGCTAGGCCCTACGAGCAGTACGTC.

This clonotype has a handful of counts. J is TRBJ2-1 and V is TRBV6-5; perhaps D is TRBD1 or TRBD2 (5 bases each). CDR1 MNHEY and CDR2 SVGAGI come from the germline V gene. This CDR3 region has 13 residues. V was shortened by 5 bases and J by 3 bases, with 8 bases between the two germline ends. The CDR3 is CASSRDVYNEQFF. The CDR3 nucleotides read TGTGCCAGCAGTAGGGACGTCTACAATGAGCAGTTCTTC.

The table lists this clonotype with many counts. The V gene is TRBV5-1, the J gene TRBJ1-6; D is uncertain. CDR3 length equals 14 residues. The germline V and J ends were trimmed by 6 bases and 8 bases, with 15 bases remaining between them. Germline lookup yields CDR1 SGHRS and CDR2 YFSETQ. CDR3 nucleotide sequence: TGCGCCAGCACATCCGGGGAGGACCATTCACCCCTCCACTTT. Its translation is CASTSGEDHSPLHF.

The chain uses TRBV10-3 and TRBJ2-5; D uncertain. This CDR3 region has 14 residues. V lost 0 bases to trimming and J lost 2 bases, with 7 bases between them. CDR1 and CDR2 (germline): ENHRY, SYGVKD. The CDR3, as DNA: TGTGCCATCAGTGAGTCGGCCGCGCAAGAGACCCAGTACTTC. It codes for CAISESAAQETQYF.

This clonotype occurred a few times. The V gene is TRBV11-2, the J gene TRBJ2-2; D uncertain. Trimming took off 2 bases at V and 5 bases at J, with 15 bases between the two ends. The CDR3 totals 16 residues. From germline, CDR1 is SGHAT and CDR2 FQNNGV. The CDR3 loop is CASSLRASDGTGELFF. Here the CDR3 DNA reads TGTGCCAGCAGCTTAAGGGCTTCTGACGGTACCGGGGAGCTGTTTTTT.

This clonotype was found a few times. This sequence joins TRBV20-1 and TRBJ2-1, with 10 nucleotides matching TRBD2. J was trimmed by 6 bases and V by 8 bases; bases with no gene match: 7. The CDR3 has 13 amino acids. Germline CDR1 reads DFQATT; CDR2 reads SNEGSKA (reference sequence). CDR3 protein: CSPLAGGFNEQFF. As DNA, the CDR3 is TGCAGTCCCTTAGCGGGGGGATTCAATGAGCAGTTCTTC.

The rearrangement links TRBV5-1 to TRBJ2-6; no clear D gene. CDR1 SGHRS and CDR2 YFSETQ come from the germline V gene. Trimming took off 5 bases at V and 0 bases at J, with 9 bases between the two ends. The CDR3 is 15 residues long. The CDR3 spells CASRAGPSGANVLTF. The CDR3 region has the DNA TGCGCCAGCAGGGCAGGTCCCTCTGGGGCCAACGTCCTGACTTTC.

This chain joins TRBV6-1 and TRBJ1-5; D unresolved. The CDR3 runs 16 residues. V lost 5 bases, J lost 5 bases, and 19 bases lay in between. Germline V gene lookup returns CDR1 MNHNS and CDR2 SASEGT. CDR3 residues: CASSRRWAFGDQPQHF. CDR3 nucleotides: TGTGCCAGCAGTCGACGCTGGGCTTTTGGGGATCAGCCCCAGCATTTT.

The chain couples TRBV3-1 to TRBJ1-5; perhaps TRBD1 as D (6 bases). Deletions cut 3 bases from V and 5 bases from J, with 11 bases between. Germline V CDR1 and CDR2: LGHDT, YNNKEL (reference sequence). CDR3 length: 14 residues. In DNA, the CDR3 is TGTGCCAGCAGCCATAGGGGGGTCGATCAGCCCCAGCATTTT. Translated: CASSHRGVDQPQHF.

The chain combines TRBV7-2 with TRBJ1-3; D not certain. CDR1 and CDR2 (germline): SGHTA, FQGNSA. The CDR3 is made up of 16 amino acids. V lost 2 bases and J 0 bases, leaving 11 bases between the germline ends. CDR3 in amino acids: CASSLRAASSGNTIYF. The CDR3 DNA reads as TGTGCCAGCAGCTTAAGAGCCGCCAGCTCTGGAAACACCATATATTTT.

In its sample, this clonotype was seen a few times. The genes are TRBV7-2 and TRBJ1-1; D ambiguous. The germline CDR1 and CDR2 sequences are SGHTA and FQGNSA. V was shortened by 5 bases and J by 0 bases, with 13 bases between the two germline ends. There are 15 residues in the CDR3. Written as DNA, the CDR3 is TGTGCCAGCAGCCCTCAGGAGACTCTGAACACTGAAGCTTTCTTT. This gives the protein CASSPQETLNTEAFF.

This clonotype was seen a handful of times. The chain combines TRBV7-9 with TRBJ2-5; 13 positions match TRBD2. Germline values: CDR1 SEHNR, CDR2 FQNEAQ (reference sequence). Germline trimming cut 2 bases from V and 2 bases from J; bases unmatched to any gene: 2. The length of the CDR3 is 16 residues. The chain's CDR3 is CASSLLGLAGQETQYF. The DNA for the CDR3 is TGTGCCAGCAGCTTACTGGGACTAGCGGGGCAAGAGACCCAGTACTTC.

This clonotype was observed a handful of times. CDR3 nucleotides: TGCGCCAGCAGCTTGGCCGTCGGGGCGAACACCGGGGAGCTGTTTTTT. It codes for CASSLAVGANTGELFF. V and J are TRBV5-1 and TRBJ2-2; D is perhaps TRBD2 (5 bases). The CDR3 contains 16 residues. Germline CDR1 reads SGHRS; CDR2 reads YFSETQ. V was cut by 0 bases and J by 0 bases, with 9 bases left in between.

The chain joins TRBV10-1 to TRBJ2-3; D unclear. CDR3 length equals 12 residues. Looked up from germline, CDR1 is WNHNN and CDR2 is SYGVQD (reference sequence). Trimming shortened V by 2 bases and J by 8 bases, and 8 bases separated the two germline ends. The CDR3 reads CASSESSGTQYF. The CDR3, as DNA: TGCGCCAGCAGTGAGAGCTCCGGTACGCAGTATTTT.

This clonotype was detected many times. V is TRBV2 and J is TRBJ2-2; tentatively, D is TRBD1 or TRBD2 (6 bases each). This CDR3 spans 16 amino acids. V lost 2 bases, J lost 4 bases, and 14 bases lay in between. Germline loops: CDR1 SNHLY, CDR2 FYNNEI. For the CDR3, the DNA is TGTGCCAGCAGTGAATTGGGGGGCGCGGGCACCGGGGAGCTGTTTTTT. Protein sequence: CASSELGGAGTGELFF.